Here is one T cell receptor (beta chain) with its context. The sample is drawn from a study of blood T cell repertoires in COVID-19. Sequencing used immunoSEQ multiplex PCR; TCRdb keeps in-frame clones, though not all of them. This sample has 150,000 to 200,000 clones, with around 76% found just once. Germline CDR1 and CDR2: MDHEN and SYDVKM. Trimming cost V 5 bases and J 2 bases; bases outside gene matches: 5. This CDR3 has 16 amino acids. The TCR sequence derives from a woman between 50 and 59 years old with acute COVID-19. Sequencing was done on a sample of PBMCs or T cells enriched from blood (not recorded which). This chain joins TRBV28 and TRBJ1-6; 8 positions match TRBD1. The CDR3 here is CASSPGQGTYNSPLHF. CDR3 DNA sequence: TGTGCCAGCAGTCCCGGACAGGGTACCTATAATTCACCCCTCCACTTT.